A selection of T cell receptor beta chains follows, all from one sample in a study of blood T cell repertoires in COVID-19. Clones were sequenced by immunoSEQ multiplex PCR, and TCRdb holds only the in-frame ones, with some missing. The sample gives under 250,000 clones, approximately 86% of which show up once; 1.5% to 2% is in the top ten. The specimen sequenced was peripheral blood. These receptor sequences come from an older woman who had recovered from COVID-19. Both conserved end residues are trimmed from each CDR3.

V gene: TRBV7-9; J gene: TRBJ1-1; CDR3 protein: ASSLQGPNTEAF
V gene: TRBV29-1; J gene: TRBJ2-7; CDR3 protein: SVLTGIYEQY
V gene: TRBV3-1/TRBV3-2; J gene: TRBJ2-6; CDR3 protein: ASSQVRGSGANVLT
V gene: TRBV27; J gene: TRBJ1-1; CDR3 protein: ASSRYRGVWTEAF
V gene: TRBV6-2/TRBV6-3; J gene: TRBJ1-2; CDR3 protein: ASSASGIQGYT
V gene: TRBV19; J gene: TRBJ2-2; CDR3 protein: ASKTRANTGELF
V gene: TRBV7-2; J gene: TRBJ2-1; CDR3 protein: ASSRQYNEQF
V gene: TRBV3-1/TRBV3-2; J gene: TRBJ1-4; CDR3 protein: ASSQVLTADNEKLF
V gene: TRBV3-1/TRBV3-2; J gene: TRBJ1-6; CDR3 protein: ASSPDSNSPLH
V gene: TRBV6-6; J gene: TRBJ1-1; CDR3 protein: ASSHVWGEGTEAF
V gene: TRBV7-2; J gene: TRBJ2-1; CDR3 protein: ASSLMARTSGSNEQF
V gene: TRBV18; J gene: TRBJ2-4; CDR3 protein: ASSLSGGADIQY
V gene: TRBV12-3/TRBV12-4; J gene: TRBJ1-1; CDR3 protein: ASRPGGFTEAF
V gene: TRBV28; J gene: TRBJ2-2; CDR3 protein: ASIPRGGRTGELF
V gene: TRBV7-6; J gene: TRBJ1-6; CDR3 protein: ASSFREPYNSPLH
V gene: TRBV5-1; J gene: TRBJ2-7; CDR3 protein: ASSLVPGGSSYEQY
V gene: TRBV3-1/TRBV3-2; J gene: TRBJ2-1; CDR3 protein: ASSPRATGVNEQF
V gene: TRBV19; J gene: TRBJ2-6; CDR3 protein: ASVSSSGANVLT
V gene: TRBV5-6; J gene: TRBJ1-4; CDR3 protein: ASSSYGTGSEKLF
V gene: TRBV7-2; J gene: TRBJ1-2; CDR3 protein: ASSPPGTGGDGYT
V gene: TRBV7-2; J gene: TRBJ2-5; CDR3 protein: ASSLNAGGQETQY
V gene: TRBV9; J gene: TRBJ2-2; CDR3 protein: ASSEHFRDTGELF
V gene: TRBV7-2; J gene: TRBJ2-7; CDR3 protein: ASSLVGFSYEQY
V gene: TRBV27; J gene: TRBJ1-6; CDR3 protein: ASSSNRDRVNSPLH
V gene: TRBV7-2; J gene: TRBJ2-5; CDR3 protein: ASSFQRGGETQY